This entry lists 32 T cell receptor beta chains sequenced from one sample in a study of cytomegalovirus exposure and HLA in healthy donors. It was with 60 Vbeta and 13 Jbeta primers that the PCR ran. Assay: immunoSEQ multiplex PCR; the TCRdb copy retains only in-frame clones and omits some. Seen here are about 160,000 clones, about 85% observed once, and the top ten hold 1%. Material: PBMCs. These receptors all stem from a boy aged 2-9 years in good health and CMV-seronegative.

The chain recombines TRBV9 with TRBJ1-6; possibly TRBD1 for D (6 bases). In germline, CDR1 is SGDLS, CDR2 YYNGEE. V lost 0 bases and J lost 2, with 6 bases in between. This CDR3 is built from 15 residues. In DNA, the CDR3 is TGTGCCAGCAGCGTAGGGGGGCCCTATAATTCACCCCTCCACTTT. Its protein product is CASSVGGPYNSPLHF. Full variable domain (missing parts from reference TRBV9 and TRBJ1-6): DSGVTQTPKHLITATGQRVTLRCSPRSGDLSVYWYQQSLDQGLQFLIQYYNGEERAKGNILERFSAQQFPDLHSELNLSSLELGDSALYFCASSVGGPYNSPLHFGNGTRLTVT.

The chain couples TRBV19 to TRBJ1-2, with D perhaps matching TRBD1 (6 bases). CDR3 length: 11 residues. CDR1 and CDR2 (germline): LNHDA, SQIVND (reference sequence). CDR3: CGCSQGDGYTF. The CDR3 DNA follows: TGTGGCTGTTCACAGGGAGATGGCTACACCTTC. Filled out from reference TRBV19 and TRBJ1-2, the complete variable domain reads DGGITQSPKYLFRKEGQNVTLSCEQNLNHDAMYWYRQDPGQGLRLIYYSQIVNDFQKGDIAEGYSVSREKKESFPLTVTSAQKNPTAFYLCGCSQGDGYTFGSGTRLTVV.

This clone was detected only once. This specimen includes other DNA sequences encoding the same CDR3. The chain carries TRBV27 and TRBJ2-7; possible D gene TRBD1, 5 bases. The CDR3 runs 15 residues. The germline V gene has CDR1 MNHEY and CDR2 SMNVEV (reference sequence). V was pared by 8 bases and J by 4 bases, with 21 bases between. CDR3 region: CASAHPTGQLYEQYF. The DNA of the CDR3 is TGTGCCAGCGCCCACCCCACAGGACAACTATACGAGCAGTACTTC.

CDR3 residues: CASREGSNQPQHF. The CDR3 DNA sequence: TGCGCCAGCAGGGAGGGCTCTAATCAGCCCCAGCATTTT. The chain recombines TRBV10-1 with TRBJ1-5; no clear D. This CDR3 comprises 13 residues. Per germline, CDR1 WNHNN and CDR2 SYGVQD (reference sequence). V lost 6 bases and J lost 4, with 10 bases in between.

V gene TRBV28 combines with J gene TRBJ1-2; 11 bases match TRBD1. There are 16 residues in the CDR3. Germline trimming cut 7 bases from V and 4 bases from J; bases unmatched to any gene: 11. In germline, CDR1 is MDHEN, CDR2 SYDVKM. CDR3 residues: CASTLEGQGGAYGYTF. Here the CDR3 DNA reads TGTGCCAGCACCCTGGAGGGACAGGGGGGTGCCTATGGCTACACCTTC.

The chain recombines TRBV7-9 with TRBJ2-1, with TRBD2 matching 11 bases. V lost 6 bases and J lost 7; bases outside the gene matches: 8. Germline CDR1 reads SEHNR; CDR2 reads FQNEAQ (reference sequence). The CDR3 has 15 residues. This CDR3 reads CASRLGLAGINEQFF. The DNA of the CDR3 is TGTGCCAGCAGGCTCGGACTAGCGGGTATTAATGAGCAGTTCTTC.

This clone was recorded once. J is TRBJ2-1 and V is TRBV13; 7 nucleotides match TRBD2. V gave up 2 bases and J gave up 9 bases; unmatched junction bases: 4. Germline CDR1 reads PRHDT; CDR2 reads FYEKMQ (reference sequence). The CDR3 spans 13 residues. Here the CDR3 reads CASSLKWEGEQFF. The CDR3 bases are TGTGCCAGCAGCTTAAAATGGGAGGGTGAGCAGTTCTTC.

The V call is TRBV27, the J call TRBJ1-1, with D possibly matching TRBD1 (5 bases). Germline-derived CDR1 and CDR2 are MNHEY and SMNVEV (reference sequence). This CDR3 is 13 amino acids long. Trimming left V 5 bases short and J 8 bases short, with 15 bases between. The CDR3 sequence: CASSLVGGVEAFF. CDR3 nucleotides: TGTGCCAGCAGTCTAGTTGGGGGGGTAGAAGCTTTCTTT.

This clone was seen a handful of times. The chain uses TRBV27 and TRBJ1-5; tentatively, D is TRBD1 (6 bases). Trimming took 1 base from V and 3 from J, leaving 10 bases between them. CDR3 length equals 15 residues. CDR1 and CDR2 (germline): MNHEY, SMNVEV (reference sequence). The CDR3 DNA reads as TGTGCCAGCAGTTTATTGGCAGGGGCCAATCAGCCCCAGCATTTT. It codes for CASSLLAGANQPQHF.

V and J are TRBV30 and TRBJ1-4; no reliable D call. V lost 5 bases and J lost 3, with 4 bases in between. The CDR3 extends over 11 amino acids. From germline, CDR1 is GTSNPN and CDR2 SVGIG (reference sequence). The DNA for the CDR3 is TGTGCCTGGCGCGCTAATGAAAAACTGTTTTTT. Encoded protein: CAWRANEKLFF.

The chain joins TRBV11-2 to TRBJ2-5, with D possibly TRBD2 on 6 matching bases. V was pared by 1 base and J by 5 bases, with 14 bases between. The CDR3 sequence is 15 residues long. Germline lookup yields CDR1 SGHAT and CDR2 FQNNGV. The CDR3 DNA follows: TGTGCCAGCAGCTTAGTGTCGCGGGGATCCGAGACCCAGTACTTC. This encodes CASSLVSRGSETQYF.

This chain joins TRBV10-3 and TRBJ2-7; maybe TRBD2 (6 bases). Trimming shortened V by 5 bases and J by 5 bases, and 19 bases separated the two germline ends. Germline values: CDR1 ENHRY, CDR2 SYGVKD. The CDR3 loop spans 15 amino acids. CDR3 sequence (DNA): TGTGCCATCAGTTCCTTAGCGAGTGGGACTGACGAGCAGTACTTC. Amino acid sequence: CAISSLASGTDEQYF.

CDR3 DNA: TGTGCCAGCGGCCAAAGCAGGGGGCAGGGGTATGAAAAACTGTTTTTT. Translation gives CASGQSRGQGYEKLFF. The genes are TRBV7-9 and TRBJ1-4, with 8 nucleotides matching TRBD1. CDR1 and CDR2 from the germline V gene are SEHNR and FQNEAQ (reference sequence). This CDR3 comprises 16 residues. Trimming took 8 bases from V and 6 from J; bases not matched to a gene: 14.

The genes are TRBV6-1 and TRBJ1-2; D may be TRBD1 (6 bases). The CDR3 consists of 14 residues. Deletions cut 3 bases from V and 11 bases from J, with 19 bases between. The V gene's germline CDR1 is MNHNS and CDR2 SASEGT. The CDR3 DNA reads TGTGCCAGCAGTGAGTTGATAGGCTGGGGGCAATACACCTTC. This sequence encodes CASSELIGWGQYTF.

The chain carries TRBV20-1 and TRBJ1-1, with D maybe TRBD1 (5 bases). Germline CDR1 DFQATT, CDR2 SNEGSKA (reference sequence). The CDR3 is made up of 11 amino acids. The CDR3 loop is CSGHSNTEAFF. The CDR3 region has the DNA TGCAGCGGACACTCGAACACTGAAGCTTTCTTT.

The chain employs TRBV19 and TRBJ2-7; TRBD2 is a possible D gene (6 bases). V dropped 3 bases and J dropped 2 bases, with 11 bases sitting between them. Per the germline V gene, CDR1 is LNHDA and CDR2 is SQIVND (reference sequence). The CDR3 covers 14 residues. In nucleotides, the CDR3 is TGTGCCAGTAGTATCGGGGGAGGAACCTACGAGCAGTACTTC. Amino acid sequence: CASSIGGGTYEQYF.

This clone was recorded once. The chain combines TRBV29-1 with TRBJ1-2; no firm D call. The V gene's germline CDR1 is SQVTM and CDR2 ANQGSEA. The CDR3 has 9 amino acids. Trimming took off 6 bases at V and 5 bases at J, with 4 bases between the two ends. CDR3: CSVVYGYTF. The CDR3 DNA reads as TGCAGCGTCGTTTATGGCTACACCTTC.

The chain has TRBV4-2 and TRBJ1-3; D not certain. Per the germline V gene, CDR1 is LGHNA and CDR2 is YNFKEQ. Between the trimmed V and J ends, which lost 4 bases and 0 bases, there was a span of 10 bases. The CDR3 is made up of 15 amino acids. The CDR3, as DNA: TGTGCCAGCAGCCGATCCCCTACCTCTGGAAACACCATATATTTT. This encodes CASSRSPTSGNTIYF.

The chain recombines TRBV5-1 with TRBJ2-7; 7 bases match TRBD1. Trimming at V came to 4 bases and at J to 5 bases, leaving 18 bases not matched to a gene. CDR3 length: 17 amino acids. Per germline, CDR1 SGHRS and CDR2 YFSETQ. The CDR3 reads CASSLSGPGQKTHEQYF. The CDR3 bases are TGCGCCAGCAGCCTATCGGGACCGGGACAGAAAACGCACGAGCAGTACTTC.

The rearrangement joins TRBV27 to TRBJ2-3; TRBD2 aligns across 11 bases. CDR3 length equals 15 residues. Trimming took 2 bases from V and 3 from J; bases not matched to a gene: 1. Looked up from germline, CDR1 is MNHEY and CDR2 is SMNVEV (reference sequence). The CDR3 region is CASSLGTSGTDTQYF. As DNA, the CDR3 is TGTGCCAGCAGTTTAGGGACTAGCGGTACAGATACGCAGTATTTT.

In this sample, this clone turned up a few times. The rearrangement links TRBV19 to TRBJ1-3; 7 positions agree with TRBD1. J gave up 2 bases and V 4 bases, and 5 bases lay outside the gene matches. The CDR3 length is 15 residues. Germline CDR1 reads LNHDA; CDR2 reads SQIVND (reference sequence). The CDR3 loop is CASSTSTGPGNTIYF. The CDR3 DNA follows: TGTGCCAGTAGTACATCGACAGGGCCTGGAAACACCATATATTTT.

This clone was found a few times. The CDR3 spells CASSLGQGGYNSPLHF. DNA of the CDR3: TGTGCCAGCAGCTTAGGGCAGGGCGGATATAATTCACCCCTCCACTTT. The V call is TRBV13, the J call TRBJ1-6, with D possibly matching TRBD1 (5 bases). Germline V CDR1 and CDR2: PRHDT, FYEKMQ (reference sequence). This CDR3 contains 16 residues. Trimming took off 0 bases at V and 4 bases at J, with 10 bases between the two ends.

V gene TRBV5-1 combines with J gene TRBJ2-7; D gene uncertain. Germline V CDR1 and CDR2: SGHRS, YFSETQ. The CDR3 consists of 12 residues. The V and J ends lost 3 bases and 6 bases respectively, with 10 bases between them. Here the CDR3 DNA reads TGCGCCAGCAGCTCCAACTCGGGCGAGCAGTACTTC. It is translated as CASSSNSGEQYF.

The chain recombines TRBV5-1 with TRBJ1-2; D is unresolved. The germline V gene has CDR1 SGHRS and CDR2 YFSETQ. Trimming stripped 3 bases from V and 0 bases from J, with 9 bases between. CDR3 size: 14 residues. In DNA form, the CDR3 reads TGCGCCAGCAGCTCTGACGGAGCTAACTATGGCTACACCTTC. Amino acid sequence: CASSSDGANYGYTF.

V gene TRBV7-9 combines with J gene TRBJ2-7; D is uncertain. Germline V lookup: CDR1 SEHNR, CDR2 FQNEAQ (reference sequence). This CDR3 comprises 13 residues. V was cut by 4 bases and J by 6 bases, with 13 bases left in between. CDR3 sequence (DNA): TGTGCCAGCAGCTCCGAAGGTTGGAGCGAGCAGTACGTC. The encoded protein is CASSSEGWSEQYV.

V is TRBV7-9 and J is TRBJ2-3; D is perhaps TRBD1 (6 bases). The CDR3 has 15 residues. Germline V gives CDR1 SEHNR, CDR2 FQNEAQ (reference sequence). Trimming removed 3 bases from V and 1 base from J, with 11 bases in between. The DNA for the CDR3 is TGTGCCAGCAGCTTTGGGACAAGGGGCACAGATACGCAGTATTTT. This translates into CASSFGTRGTDTQYF.

The genes are TRBV9 and TRBJ2-5, with TRBD2 matching 8 bases. Trimming removed 2 bases from V and 5 bases from J; junction bases left unmatched: 5. The CDR3 runs to 14 residues. CDR1 and CDR2 from the germline V gene are SGDLS and YYNGEE. CDR3 residues: CASSVGGAGETQYF. CDR3 DNA sequence: TGTGCCAGCAGCGTCGGGGGGGCCGGTGAGACCCAGTACTTC.

The rearrangement uses TRBV5-4 and TRBJ2-1; D ambiguous. Germline CDR1 is SGHNT and CDR2 is YYREEE (reference sequence). V lost 1 base and J 10 bases, leaving 15 bases between the germline ends. The CDR3 length is 14 residues. CDR3 nucleotides: TGTGCCAGCAGCTTGAGATCTAGTTTAGACGAGCAGTTCTTC. It specifies CASSLRSSLDEQFF.

The chain links TRBV28 to TRBJ1-4; D is ambiguous. The CDR3 runs 12 residues. Trimming shortened V by 3 bases and J by 7 bases, and 6 bases separated the two germline ends. From germline, CDR1 is MDHEN and CDR2 SYDVKM. CDR3 in amino acids: CASSFLAEKLFF. CDR3 nucleotide sequence: TGTGCCAGCAGTTTCTTAGCTGAAAAACTGTTTTTT.

The chain has TRBV29-1 and TRBJ2-7; 7 bases fit TRBD1. The length of the CDR3 is 13 residues. Germline-derived CDR1 and CDR2 are SQVTM and ANQGSEA. The CDR3 sequence is CVRYRGSPYEQYV. DNA of the CDR3: TGCGTACGATACAGGGGTTCCCCCTACGAGCAGTACGTC.

The sample holds one count of this clone. The V call is TRBV5-4, the J call TRBJ2-1, with D uncertain. The CDR3 is 12 residues long. The V and J ends lost 10 bases and 5 bases respectively, with 13 bases between them. Germline-derived CDR1 and CDR2 are SGHNT and YYREEE (reference sequence). CDR3 loop: CAVTKMDNEQFF. For the CDR3, the DNA is TGTGCCGTCACTAAGATGGACAATGAGCAGTTCTTC.

This chain uses TRBV19 with TRBJ2-4; 8 bases are shared with TRBD1. This CDR3 comprises 16 residues. V was clipped by 3 bases and J by 0 bases; unmatched bases: 4. The germline V gene has CDR1 LNHDA and CDR2 SQIVND (reference sequence). The CDR3 spells CASSIGTGVAKNIQYF. The CDR3 region has the DNA TGTGCCAGTAGTATCGGGACAGGAGTAGCCAAAAACATTCAGTACTTC.